The 17 T cell receptor beta chains reported below all come from one sample, sequenced in a study of T cells in Graves' hyperthyroidism and ophthalmopathy. It was RNA transcripts that yielded the amplified TCR beta CDR3 regions. HTBI primers drove first-round RT-PCR of the TCR CDR3. One entry per CDR3 protein, called by TCRdb with MiXCR from the multiplex PCR reads. This table holds more than 450,000 distinct CDR3 sequences, 20% found once. Sequenced sample: blood. The receptors were sampled from a man aged 35 to 55 with Graves' ophthalmopathy.

This clonotype has more than one count but fewer than ten. The J gene is TRBJ2-7, the V gene TRBV12-3 or TRBV12-4; 8 bases map to TRBD1. The J segment lost 1 base and the V segment lost 3 bases, leaving 5 bases of the junction unmatched. CDR3 size: 15 residues. The CDR3 protein is CASSFQGARSYEQYF. The DNA for the CDR3 is TGTGCCAGCAGTTTCCAGGGGGCTAGGTCCTACGAGCAGTACTTC.

This clonotype was detected many times. This chain links TRBV12-3 or TRBV12-4 with TRBJ2-7, with TRBD1 identical over 10 bases. Unmatched junction bases numbered 7, after V lost 5 bases and J lost 3 bases. The CDR3 contains 15 residues. CDR3 nucleotide sequence: TGTGCCAGCAGTCAGGACAGGGGGACCCTCTACGAGCAGTACTTC. Protein sequence: CASSQDRGTLYEQYF.

This clonotype was observed at least ten times. J is TRBJ2-7 and V is TRBV10-3; TRBD2 agrees at 15 bases. The junction had 7 bases not matched to a gene; V was cut back by 3 bases and J by 4 bases. CDR1 and CDR2 from the germline V gene are ENHRY and SYGVKD. CDR3 length equals 17 residues. This CDR3 reads CAISDPGLAGGRYEQYF. The DNA of the CDR3 is TGTGCCATCAGTGACCCCGGACTAGCGGGGGGGCGGTACGAGCAGTACTTC.

V usage is TRBV15 and J usage is TRBJ1-4, with 7 positions matching TRBD1. Trimming took 1 base from V and 8 from J; bases not matched to a gene: 10. The length of the CDR3 is 16 residues. Germline V gives CDR1 LNHNV, CDR2 YYDKDF (reference sequence). This CDR3 is CATSRVRQGGDEKLFF. CDR3 coding DNA: TGTGCCACCAGCAGAGTCCGGCAGGGGGGGGACGAAAAACTGTTTTTT.

This clonotype showed up just a few times. The V and J genes are TRBV5-1 and TRBJ2-1; 8 bases match TRBD1. Germline-derived CDR1 and CDR2 are SGHRS and YFSETQ. The CDR3 is 15 amino acids. J was trimmed by 1 base and V by 4 bases; bases with no gene match: 4. The CDR3 nucleotides are TGCGCCAGCAGCGCCCGACAGGGGTCCTACAATGAGCAGTTCTTC. Protein: CASSARQGSYNEQFF.

This clonotype was seen more than once but under ten times. This chain joins TRBV24-1 and TRBJ2-7; D gene unclear. Trimming left V 1 base short and J 0 bases short, with 27 bases between. Germline CDR1 is KGHDR and CDR2 is SFDVKD. This CDR3 region has 21 residues. This chain's CDR3 is CATSDLTVADPPKSHSYEQYF. DNA for the CDR3: TGTGCCACCAGTGATTTAACGGTCGCGGACCCGCCTAAATCCCACTCCTACGAGCAGTACTTC.

This clonotype has ten or more counts. The V gene is TRBV20-1, the J gene TRBJ2-3; D is perhaps TRBD1 (5 bases). Trimming removed 5 bases at V and 0 bases at J, with 12 bases between. The germline CDR1 and CDR2 sequences are DFQATT and SNEGSKA (reference sequence). The CDR3 loop spans 14 amino acids. The chain's CDR3 is CSAPRVLSTDTQYF. CDR3 coding DNA: TGCAGTGCTCCCAGGGTTCTCAGCACAGATACGCAGTATTTT.

This clonotype came up many times. The V gene is TRBV30, the J gene TRBJ2-7, with 8 bases that match TRBD1. Per the germline V gene, CDR1 is GTSNPN and CDR2 is SVGIG (reference sequence). The ends lost 3 bases at V and 2 bases at J; junction bases unmatched: 3. The CDR3 loop spans 13 amino acids. CDR3 in DNA: TGTGCCTGGAGACGGACAGGGACCTACGAGCAGTACTTC. It specifies CAWRRTGTYEQYF. The whole variable domain, remainder taken from reference TRBV30 and TRBJ2-7, is SQTIHQWPATLVQPVGSPLSLECTVEGTSNPNLYWYRQAAGRGLQLLFYSVGIGQISSEVPQNLSASRPQDRQFILSSKKLLLSDSGFYLCAWRRTGTYEQYFGPGTRLTVT.

CDR3 DNA: TGTGCCAGAGAAAGCGGAGCGCACTACGAGCAGTACTTC. The encoded protein is CARESGAHYEQYF. The chain recombines TRBV6-7 with TRBJ2-7, with a weak D call TRBD2 (5 bases). TRBV6-7 is annotated as an ORF whose role is uncertain. The CDR3 is 13 residues long. V was cut by 9 bases and J by 3 bases, with 15 bases left in between.

Ten or more counts support this clonotype. This sequence joins TRBV29-1 and TRBJ2-7, with D possibly being TRBD2 (7 bases). CDR1 SQVTM and CDR2 ANQGSEA come from the germline V gene. The ends were cut back, 3 bases at V and 5 bases at J, with 11 bases in the middle. CDR3 size: 12 residues. The CDR3 reads CSVDRGANEQYF. The DNA for the CDR3 is TGCAGCGTTGATCGGGGGGCTAACGAGCAGTACTTC.

The rearrangement links TRBV12-3 or TRBV12-4 to TRBJ1-1, with TRBD1 identical over 7 bases. This CDR3 has 12 amino acids. Unmatched junction bases numbered 9, after V lost 7 bases and J lost 10 bases. The CDR3 region is CASKPGQKGAFF. The CDR3 DNA reads TGTGCCAGCAAACCGGGACAGAAAGGAGCTTTCTTT.

The CDR3 nucleotides are TGCGCCAGCAGCTCAGCACAGGGAACCATATATTTT. Translating gives CASSSAQGTIYF. The chain recombines TRBV5-1 with TRBJ1-3; D possibly corresponds to TRBD1 (6 bases). Germline CDR1 and CDR2: SGHRS and YFSETQ. V gave up 3 bases and J gave up 10 bases, with 11 bases separating them. This CDR3 region has 12 residues.

This clonotype was recorded many times. The J gene is TRBJ1-2, the V gene TRBV5-1; 7 bases line up with TRBD1. This CDR3 region has 15 residues. With V trimmed by 3 bases and J by 0 bases, 5 bases remained unmatched. Germline CDR1 SGHRS, CDR2 YFSETQ. The DNA for the CDR3 is TGCGCCAGCAGCTATGGGGACAGACCTAACTATGGCTACACCTTC. Translation gives CASSYGDRPNYGYTF.

This clonotype was detected ten times or more. CDR3 loop: CASSEAQFGELFF. CDR3 in DNA: TGTGCCAGCAGTGAAGCGCAGTTCGGGGAGCTGTTTTTT. The chain is built from TRBV2 and TRBJ2-2; D unclear. V lost 0 bases and J 7 bases, leaving 6 bases between the germline ends. This CDR3 is built from 13 residues. Germline CDR1 SNHLY, CDR2 FYNNEI.

The V and J genes are TRBV12-3 or TRBV12-4 and TRBJ2-7, with D perhaps matching TRBD1 or TRBD2 (5 bases each). The V gene lost 5 bases and the J gene lost 3 bases, with 17 bases spanning the gap. CDR3 length: 15 amino acids. The CDR3 reads CASSPPRDPNYEQYF. As DNA, the CDR3 is TGTGCCAGCAGTCCGCCCCGGGACCCAAACTACGAGCAGTACTTC.

This clonotype was seen a handful of times. The chain is built from TRBV6-1 and TRBJ2-7, with 9 bases that match TRBD2. Trimming at V came to 4 bases and at J to 3 bases, leaving 10 bases not matched to a gene. CDR3 length equals 16 residues. Germline loops: CDR1 MNHNS, CDR2 SASEGT. CDR3 region: CASSGTVSGRGYEQYF. The CDR3 bases are TGTGCCAGCAGTGGGACAGTTAGCGGGAGAGGCTACGAGCAGTACTTC.

This clonotype was observed once. The rearrangement joins TRBV14 to TRBJ2-1; D is ambiguous. The CDR3 runs 15 residues. V lost 3 bases to trimming and J lost 9 bases, with 18 bases between them. Per the germline V gene, CDR1 is SGHDN and CDR2 is FVKESK. The CDR3 sequence: CASSQANWASSEQFF. DNA for the CDR3: TGTGCCAGCAGCCAGGCGAATTGGGCCAGCAGTGAGCAGTTCTTC.